These 20 T cell receptor delta chains were all obtained from the same sample, sequenced in a study of human gamma delta and Vdelta1 T cells. Their antigens are not known. TCRdb re-identified clones in the PCR reads via CATT. In the table there are some 14,000 delta-chain clones, under 50% of which are singletons. The sample consisted of Vdelta1 gamma-delta T cells from blood grown in culture (DOT cells). The receptors here all came from a human donor in good health.

This clone occurred a few times. V usage is TRDV1 and J usage is TRDJ4; D not resolved. The CDR3 runs 13 residues. The V end lost 0 bases, the J end lost 2 bases, and 7 bases lay between the germline ends. The germline V gene encodes CDR1 TSWWSYY and CDR2 QGS. The CDR3 DNA sequence: TGTGCTCTTGGGGAACTGGCGGGGAGACCCCTGATCTTT. Its protein product is CALGELAGRPLIF.

J is TRDJ1 and V is TRDV1; 11 bases map to TRDD3. Losses at the gene ends were 4 bases for V and 0 bases for J; bases not matched to a gene: 46. The CDR3 spans 30 residues. Germline CDR1 reads TSWWSYY; CDR2 reads QGS. The CDR3 sequence: CALGAPRPEHFLGDTKQVRLLLLHTDKLIF. CDR3 bases: TGTGCTCTTGGGGCCCCGCGCCCAGAACATTTTCTGGGGGATACAAAGCAGGTCAGGCTCCTCCTCCTACACACCGATAAACTCATCTTT.

The V call is TRDV1, the J call TRDJ1; D is possibly TRDD2 (6 bases). The CDR3 is 22 residues long. Germline CDR1 reads TSWWSYY; CDR2 reads QGS. V dropped 0 bases and J dropped 0 bases, with 29 bases sitting between them. This chain's CDR3 is CALGELIPNRVSTGPHTDKLIF. CDR3 sequence (DNA): TGTGCTCTTGGGGAACTAATTCCTAACCGCGTATCTACGGGACCACACACCGATAAACTCATCTTT.

The genes are TRDV1 and TRDJ1; a weak D match, TRDD2 (7 bases). V was trimmed by 0 bases and J by 2 bases, leaving 22 bases between them. This CDR3 is built from 19 residues. Germline values: CDR1 TSWWSYY, CDR2 QGS. This CDR3 reads CALGELCSYEGELTDKLIF. CDR3 DNA: TGTGCTCTTGGGGAACTCTGTTCCTACGAGGGGGAACTAACCGATAAACTCATCTTT.

The chain carries TRDV1 and TRDJ1; 12 bases are shared with TRDD3. Trimming took 2 bases from V and 4 from J; bases not matched to a gene: 23. CDR1 and CDR2 (germline): TSWWSYY, QGS. The CDR3 spans 22 residues. CDR3 DNA sequence: TGTGCTCTTGGGGAAAATAGCTTCCTACTACCTAACTGGGGGATACAGAACGATAAACTCATCTTT. It encodes CALGENSFLLPNWGIQNDKLIF.

This chain connects TRDV1 to TRDJ1; TRDD2 or TRDD3 may be the D gene (6 bases each). The ends were cut back, 0 bases at V and 0 bases at J, with 32 bases in the middle. CDR3 length: 23 amino acids. CDR1 TSWWSYY and CDR2 QGS come from the germline V gene. CDR3 amino acids: CALGELSKSPTEGGRKYTDKLIF. The CDR3 nucleotides are TGTGCTCTTGGGGAACTTTCGAAGTCTCCTACCGAGGGGGGACGAAAGTACACCGATAAACTCATCTTT.

The genes are TRDV1 and TRDJ1; D perhaps matches TRDD3 (6 bases). V was clipped by 5 bases and J by 1 base, with 23 bases between them. Germline CDR1 reads TSWWSYY; CDR2 reads QGS. This CDR3 region has 18 residues. The DNA of the CDR3 is TGTGCTCTTGGGAAAGGTTGGGGGGACCTCCCAAGCACCGATAAACTCATCTTT. Translated, it gives CALGKGWGDLPSTDKLIF.

V gene TRDV1 combines with J gene TRDJ1, with D hard to call. Between the trimmed V and J ends, which lost 1 base and 0 bases, there was a span of 18 bases. The CDR3 runs 18 residues. Germline values: CDR1 TSWWSYY, CDR2 QGS. CDR3: CALGEPVVRANNTDKLIF. CDR3 DNA sequence: TGTGCTCTTGGGGAACCGGTGGTAAGGGCCAATAACACCGATAAACTCATCTTT.

The chain carries TRDV1 and TRDJ1; 10 nucleotides align to TRDD3. V shed 1 base, J shed 5 bases, and the junction held 19 bases outside the gene matches. The CDR3 extends over 20 amino acids. CDR1 and CDR2 from the germline V gene are TSWWSYY and QGS. CDR3 in DNA: TGTGCTCTTGGGGAACCCGGCCCTCTTCCTTCGCTGGGGGATAAGGATAAACTCATCTTT. Translation gives CALGEPGPLPSLGDKDKLIF.

The rearrangement joins TRDV1 to TRDJ1; 9 nucleotides agree with TRDD2. CDR3 size: 23 residues. With V trimmed by 4 bases and J by 0 bases, 27 bases remained unmatched. CDR1 is TSWWSYY and CDR2 is QGS in the germline V gene. For the CDR3, the DNA is TGTGCTCTTGGGGCCACGTTAGGCCTTCCTACTGGGGAGTACCGTTCATACACCGATAAACTCATCTTT. Residues: CALGATLGLPTGEYRSYTDKLIF.

The chain links TRDV1 to TRDJ1, with 13 bases fitting TRDD3. The trim removed 0 bases at V and 1 base at J, leaving 8 bases unmatched. The CDR3 totals 19 residues. Per the germline V gene, CDR1 is TSWWSYY and CDR2 is QGS. CDR3 sequence (DNA): TGTGCTCTTGGGGAACTAAACTACTGGGGGATACGCGTCACCGATAAACTCATCTTT. The encoded protein is CALGELNYWGIRVTDKLIF.

The rearrangement links TRDV1 to TRDJ1, with 10 nucleotides matching TRDD3. This CDR3 contains 22 residues. The germline CDR1 and CDR2 sequences are TSWWSYY and QGS. Losses at the gene ends were 6 bases for V and 0 bases for J; bases not matched to a gene: 25. This CDR3 reads CALGPKRGIRRSHLVNTDKLIF. In DNA form, the CDR3 reads TGTGCTCTTGGCCCGAAAAGGGGGATACGGAGATCGCACTTGGTCAACACCGATAAACTCATCTTT.

In its sample, this clone was seen a few times. The rearrangement joins TRDV1 to TRDJ1; 7 nucleotides agree with TRDD3. V trimming: 3 bases; J trimming: 3 bases; junction bases outside the gene matches: 19. This CDR3 has 19 residues. The germline CDR1 and CDR2 sequences are TSWWSYY and QGS. CDR3 sequence: CALGEQNKWHEGYSDKLIF. In DNA form, the CDR3 reads TGTGCTCTTGGGGAGCAGAATAAGTGGCACGAGGGATACTCCGATAAACTCATCTTT.

V and J are TRDV1 and TRDJ1, with D possibly TRDD3 on 6 matching bases. With 3 bases removed from V and 2 bases from J, the gap between germline ends came to 22 bases. Germline V gene data show CDR1 as TSWWSYY and CDR2 as QGS. This CDR3 has 18 residues. The CDR3 bases are TGTGCTCTTGGGGAGCAGGGAGTACTGGGACGCGGGACCGATAAACTCATCTTT. Protein product: CALGEQGVLGRGTDKLIF.

This chain connects TRDV1 to TRDJ1; D is perhaps TRDD3 (6 bases). There are 20 residues in the CDR3. The V gene's germline CDR1 is TSWWSYY and CDR2 QGS. V was shortened by 2 bases and J by 0 bases, with 25 bases between the two germline ends. DNA for the CDR3: TGTGCTCTTGGGGAAATGGGGTTCACTGGGAGATTTAGTAACACCGATAAACTCATCTTT. Encoded protein: CALGEMGFTGRFSNTDKLIF.

This clone was picked up a small number of times. The chain links TRDV1 to TRDJ1, with TRDD3 matching 10 bases. The CDR3 has 17 residues. The V gene's germline CDR1 is TSWWSYY and CDR2 QGS. Trimming removed 3 bases from V and 0 bases from J; junction bases left unmatched: 7. Here the CDR3 DNA reads TGTGCTCTTGGGGATCACGATACTGGGGGATACACCGATAAACTCATCTTT. Residues: CALGDHDTGGYTDKLIF.

Within the sample, this clone is medium-sized. The chain carries TRDV1 and TRDJ1; D is perhaps TRDD3 (6 bases). The CDR3 runs 19 residues. The V and J ends lost 2 bases and 3 bases respectively, with 25 bases between them. The germline V gene encodes CDR1 TSWWSYY and CDR2 QGS. The CDR3 region is CALGEAFSWGPGAADKLIF. In DNA, the CDR3 is TGTGCTCTTGGGGAAGCCTTCAGCTGGGGACCGGGGGCGGCCGATAAACTCATCTTT.

V is TRDV1 and J is TRDJ1; 13 bases are a match to TRDD3. Germline lookup yields CDR1 TSWWSYY and CDR2 QGS. The V and J ends lost 0 bases and 3 bases, in that order; junction bases with no gene match: 19. The CDR3 sequence is 22 residues long. This CDR3 is CALGELGFERITGGYGADKLIF. The CDR3 DNA sequence: TGTGCTCTTGGGGAACTTGGTTTCGAGCGTATTACTGGGGGATACGGGGCCGATAAACTCATCTTT.

The V and J genes are TRDV1 and TRDJ1; TRDD3 matches 12 bases. Germline loops: CDR1 TSWWSYY, CDR2 QGS. J gave up 10 bases and V 2 bases, and 20 bases lay outside the gene matches. The CDR3 runs to 19 residues. The CDR3 DNA reads as TGTGCTCTTGGGGAAAATCCTGTACTGGGGGATACCGTTCGGAGTATACTCATCTTT. The encoded protein is CALGENPVLGDTVRSILIF.

The chain uses TRDV3 and TRDJ1; 9 bases map to TRDD2. This CDR3 is built from 20 residues. The V gene's germline CDR1 is TVYSNPD and CDR2 GDNSRS (reference sequence). V lost 4 bases, J lost 4 bases, and 28 bases stayed unmatched. CDR3 bases: TGTGCCTCGCCTTCCTACGTTCCCCAGATAGTACTGGACTTTGTCGATAAACTCATCTTT. It codes for CASPSYVPQIVLDFVDKLIF.